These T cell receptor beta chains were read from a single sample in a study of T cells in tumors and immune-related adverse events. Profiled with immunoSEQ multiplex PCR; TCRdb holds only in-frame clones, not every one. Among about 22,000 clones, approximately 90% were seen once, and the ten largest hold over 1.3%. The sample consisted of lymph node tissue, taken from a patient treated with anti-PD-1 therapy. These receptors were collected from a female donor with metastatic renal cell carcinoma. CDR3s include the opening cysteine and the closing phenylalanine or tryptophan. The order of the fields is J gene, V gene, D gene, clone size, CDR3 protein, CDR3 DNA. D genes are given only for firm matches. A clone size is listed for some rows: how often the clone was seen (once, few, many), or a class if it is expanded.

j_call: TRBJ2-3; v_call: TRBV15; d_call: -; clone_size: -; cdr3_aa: CATSRGGGSTDTQYF; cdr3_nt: TGTGCCACCAGCAGAGGTGGCGGGAGCACAGATACGCAGTATTTT
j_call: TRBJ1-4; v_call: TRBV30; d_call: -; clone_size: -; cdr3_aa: CAWSVSRSVDQLF; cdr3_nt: TGTGCCTGGAGTGTTTCGCGCAGTGTGGATCAGCTTTTT
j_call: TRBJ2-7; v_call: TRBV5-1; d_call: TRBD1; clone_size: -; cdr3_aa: CASSPHQGQGVYEQYF; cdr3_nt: TGCGCCAGCAGCCCGCACCAGGGACAGGGGGTCTACGAGCAGTACTTC
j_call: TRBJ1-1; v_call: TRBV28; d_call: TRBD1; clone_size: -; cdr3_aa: CASESGQGGTEAFF; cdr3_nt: TGTGCCAGCGAGTCGGGACAGGGTGGCACTGAAGCTTTCTTT
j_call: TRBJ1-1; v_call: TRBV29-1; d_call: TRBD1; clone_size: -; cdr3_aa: CSVEDRGRGRRAFF; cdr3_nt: TGCAGCGTTGAAGATCGCGGGAGGGGGCGGCGGGCTTTCTTT
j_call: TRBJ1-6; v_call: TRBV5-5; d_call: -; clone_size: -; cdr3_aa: CASSRAGNYNSPLHF; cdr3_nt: TGTGCCAGCAGCCGAGCAGGGAACTATAATTCACCCCTCCACTTT
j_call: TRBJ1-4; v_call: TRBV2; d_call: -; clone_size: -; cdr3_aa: CASSRMAANEKLFF; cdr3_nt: TGTGCCAGCAGTCGGATGGCGGCTAATGAAAAACTGTTTTTT
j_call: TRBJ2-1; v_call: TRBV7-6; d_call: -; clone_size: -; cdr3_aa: CASSLHNEQFF; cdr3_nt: TGTGCCAGCAGCCTTCACAATGAGCAGTTCTTC
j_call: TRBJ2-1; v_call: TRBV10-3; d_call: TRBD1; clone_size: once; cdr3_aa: CANARTGNNEQFF; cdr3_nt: TGTGCCAATGCCCGGACAGGCAACAATGAGCAGTTCTTC
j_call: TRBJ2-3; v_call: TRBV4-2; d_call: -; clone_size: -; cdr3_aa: CASSQGGRGATDTQYF; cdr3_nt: TGTGCCAGCAGCCAAGGAGGACGGGGCGCCACAGATACGCAGTATTTT
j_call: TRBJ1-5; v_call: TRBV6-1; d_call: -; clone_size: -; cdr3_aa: CASRRQYSNQPQHF; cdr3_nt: TGTGCCAGCAGAAGACAGTATAGCAATCAGCCCCAGCATTTT
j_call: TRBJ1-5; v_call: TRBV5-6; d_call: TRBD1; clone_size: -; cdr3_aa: CASSLQGGNQPQHF; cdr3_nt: TGTGCCAGCAGCTTGCAGGGGGGAAATCAGCCCCAGCATTTT
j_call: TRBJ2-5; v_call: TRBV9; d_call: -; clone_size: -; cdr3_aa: CASSADQGETQYF; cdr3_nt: TGTGCCAGCAGCGCCGACCAGGGGGAGACCCAGTACTTC
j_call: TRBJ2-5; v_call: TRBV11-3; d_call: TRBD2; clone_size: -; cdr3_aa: CASSLGRLAGTSEETQYF; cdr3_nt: TGTGCCAGCAGCTTAGGTCGACTAGCGGGAACCTCAGAAGAGACCCAGTACTTC
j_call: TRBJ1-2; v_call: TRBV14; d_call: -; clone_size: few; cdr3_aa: CASNPTGSIGYTF; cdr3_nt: TGTGCCAGCAACCCAACAGGGAGTATCGGCTACACCTTC
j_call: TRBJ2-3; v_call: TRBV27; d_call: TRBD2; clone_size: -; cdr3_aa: CASRTTLAGDGDTQYF; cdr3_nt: TGTGCCAGCAGAACGACACTAGCGGGAGATGGAGATACGCAGTATTTT
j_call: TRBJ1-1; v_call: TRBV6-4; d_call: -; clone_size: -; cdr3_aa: CASSETDDTEAFF; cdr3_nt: TGTGCCAGCAGTGAGACAGACGACACTGAAGCTTTCTTT
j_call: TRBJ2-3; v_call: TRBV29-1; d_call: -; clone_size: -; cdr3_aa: CSVDTGTTDTQYF; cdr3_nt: TGCAGCGTTGATACGGGAACCACAGATACGCAGTATTTT
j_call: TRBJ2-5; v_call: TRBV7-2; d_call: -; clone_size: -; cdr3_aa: CASSLADQETQYF; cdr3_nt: TGTGCCAGCAGCTTAGCGGACCAAGAGACCCAGTACTTC
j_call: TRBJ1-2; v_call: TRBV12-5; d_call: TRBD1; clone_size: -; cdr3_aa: CASGFMTGDVNGYTF; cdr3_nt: TGTGCTAGTGGTTTTATGACAGGGGACGTAAATGGCTACACCTTC
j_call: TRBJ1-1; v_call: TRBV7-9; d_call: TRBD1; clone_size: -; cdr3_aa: CASSTGGNTEAFF; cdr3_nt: TGTGCCAGCAGCACAGGGGGGAACACTGAAGCTTTCTTT
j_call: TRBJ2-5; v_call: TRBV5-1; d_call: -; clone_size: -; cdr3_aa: CASSSQETQYF; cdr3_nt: TGCGCCAGCAGCTCCCAAGAGACCCAGTACTTC
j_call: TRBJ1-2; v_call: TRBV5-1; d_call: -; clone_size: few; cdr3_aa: CASSGDRLINGYTF; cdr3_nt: TGCGCCAGCAGCGGCGACAGGTTGATCAATGGCTACACCTTC
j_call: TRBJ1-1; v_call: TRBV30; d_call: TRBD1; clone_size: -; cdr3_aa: CAWSYNRDREAFF; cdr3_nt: TGTGCCTGGAGTTATAACCGGGACAGGGAAGCTTTCTTT
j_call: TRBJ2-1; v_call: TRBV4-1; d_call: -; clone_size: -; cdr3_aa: CASSQISRSEQFF; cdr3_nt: TGCGCCAGCAGCCAAATATCGAGGAGTGAGCAGTTCTTC
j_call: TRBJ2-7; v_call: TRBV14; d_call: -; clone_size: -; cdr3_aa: CASSLRGYEQYF; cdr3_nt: TGTGCCAGCAGCCTCCGGGGGTACGAGCAGTACTTC
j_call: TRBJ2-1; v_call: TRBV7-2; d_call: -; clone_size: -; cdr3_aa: CASSLGLAEQFF; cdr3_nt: TGTGCCAGCAGCTTAGGGTTAGCGGAGCAGTTCTTC
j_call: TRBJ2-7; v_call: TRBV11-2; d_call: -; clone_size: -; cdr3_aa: CASSLAGGGSYEQYF; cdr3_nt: TGTGCCAGCAGCTTAGCTGGAGGGGGCTCCTACGAGCAGTACTTC
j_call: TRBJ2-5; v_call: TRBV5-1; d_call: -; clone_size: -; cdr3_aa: CASSLVPGRGPGQETQYF; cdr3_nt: TGCGCCAGCAGCTTGGTCCCAGGTCGGGGACCGGGCCAAGAGACCCAGTACTTC
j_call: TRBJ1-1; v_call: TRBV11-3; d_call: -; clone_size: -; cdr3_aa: CASTDGGGYTEAFF; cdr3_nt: TGTGCCAGCACCGATGGGGGGGGGTACACTGAAGCTTTCTTT
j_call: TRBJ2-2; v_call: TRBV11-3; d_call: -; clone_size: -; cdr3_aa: CASSSRDPGELFF; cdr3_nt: TGTGCCAGCAGCTCCAGGGACCCCGGGGAGCTGTTTTTT
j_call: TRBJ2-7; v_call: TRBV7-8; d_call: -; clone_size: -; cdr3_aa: CASSLGGRDYEQYF; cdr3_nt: TGTGCCAGCAGCTTAGGCGGCAGAGACTACGAGCAGTACTTC
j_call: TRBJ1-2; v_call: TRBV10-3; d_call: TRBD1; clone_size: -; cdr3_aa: CAISWDRGRGYTF; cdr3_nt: TGTGCCATCAGCTGGGACAGGGGGCGGGGCTACACCTTC
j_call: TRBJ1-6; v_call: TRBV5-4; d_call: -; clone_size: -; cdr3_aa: CASSSVSSYNSPLHF; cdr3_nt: TGTGCCAGCAGCTCTGTTAGCTCCTATAATTCACCCCTCCACTTT
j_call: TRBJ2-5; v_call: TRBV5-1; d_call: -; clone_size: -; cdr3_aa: CASSLTVQETQYF; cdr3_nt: TGCGCCAGCAGCTTGACCGTCCAAGAGACCCAGTACTTC
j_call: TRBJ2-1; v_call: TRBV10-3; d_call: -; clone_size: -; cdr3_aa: CAISESPVLNEQFF; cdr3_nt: TGTGCCATCAGTGAGTCGCCAGTCCTCAATGAGCAGTTCTTC
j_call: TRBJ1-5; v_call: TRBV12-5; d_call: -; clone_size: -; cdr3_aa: CASVRDLNQPQHF; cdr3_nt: TGTGCTAGTGTCCGGGATCTTAATCAGCCCCAGCATTTT
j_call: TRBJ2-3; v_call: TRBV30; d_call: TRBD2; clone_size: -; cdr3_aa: CAWSFLAGATDTQYF; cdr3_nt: TGTGCCTGGAGTTTTCTAGCGGGAGCGACAGATACGCAGTATTTT
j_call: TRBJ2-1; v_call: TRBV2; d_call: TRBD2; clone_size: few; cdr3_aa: CASKQREDNEQFF; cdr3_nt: TGTGCCAGCAAGCAGCGGGAGGACAATGAGCAGTTCTTC
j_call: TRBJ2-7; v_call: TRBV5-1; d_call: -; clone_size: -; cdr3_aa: CASSLMDSYEQYF; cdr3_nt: TGCGCCAGCAGCTTAATGGATTCCTACGAGCAGTACTTC
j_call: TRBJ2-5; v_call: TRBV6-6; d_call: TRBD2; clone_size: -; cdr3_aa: CASSYIADPGGETQYF; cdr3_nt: TGTGCCAGCAGTTATATAGCTGACCCCGGGGGGGAGACCCAGTACTTC
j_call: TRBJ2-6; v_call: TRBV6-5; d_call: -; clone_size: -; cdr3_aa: CASRTITGANVLTF; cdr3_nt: TGTGCCAGCAGGACGATAACCGGGGCCAACGTCCTGACTTTC
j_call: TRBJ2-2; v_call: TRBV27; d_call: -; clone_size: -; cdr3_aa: CASSLLPWTGRGENTGELFF; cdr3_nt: TGTGCCAGCAGTTTACTCCCCTGGACCGGCAGGGGCGAGAACACCGGGGAGCTGTTTTTT
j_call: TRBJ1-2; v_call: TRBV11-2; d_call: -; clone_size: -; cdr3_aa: CASSRNRRSQYGYTF; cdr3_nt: TGTGCCAGCAGCCGGAACAGGAGAAGTCAGTATGGCTACACCTTC
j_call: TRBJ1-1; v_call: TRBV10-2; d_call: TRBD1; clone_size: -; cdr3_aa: CASGQGMNTEAFF; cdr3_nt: TGCGCCAGCGGACAGGGGATGAACACTGAAGCTTTCTTT
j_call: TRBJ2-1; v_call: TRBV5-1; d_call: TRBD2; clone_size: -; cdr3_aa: CASSFSGSIGDEQFF; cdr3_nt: TGCGCCAGCAGCTTTAGCGGGAGTATTGGGGATGAGCAGTTCTTC
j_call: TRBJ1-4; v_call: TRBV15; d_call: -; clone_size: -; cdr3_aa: CATSRDRAAEKLFF; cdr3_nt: TGTGCCACCAGCAGAGACAGGGCGGCTGAAAAACTGTTTTTT
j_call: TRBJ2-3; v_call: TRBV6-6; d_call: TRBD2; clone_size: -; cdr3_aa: CASSRGETDTQYF; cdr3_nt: TGTGCCAGCAGTCGGGGGGAGACAGATACGCAGTATTTT
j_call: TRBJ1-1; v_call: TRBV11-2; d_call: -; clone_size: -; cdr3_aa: CASSLRRNTEAFF; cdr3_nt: TGTGCCAGCAGCCTCAGAAGGAACACTGAAGCTTTCTTT
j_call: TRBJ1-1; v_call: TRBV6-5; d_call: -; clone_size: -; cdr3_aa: CASTSSHSFEAFF; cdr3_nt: TGTGCCAGCACTTCGTCACATAGCTTTGAAGCTTTCTTT
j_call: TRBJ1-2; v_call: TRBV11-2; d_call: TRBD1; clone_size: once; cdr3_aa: CASSFGTGGIGGYTF; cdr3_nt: TGTGCCAGCAGCTTTGGGACAGGGGGAATTGGAGGCTACACCTTC
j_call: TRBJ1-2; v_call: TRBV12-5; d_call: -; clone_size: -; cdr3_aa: CASGQGSHGYTF; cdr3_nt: TGTGCTAGTGGTCAGGGGTCGCATGGCTACACCTTC
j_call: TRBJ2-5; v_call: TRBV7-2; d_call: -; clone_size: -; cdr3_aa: CASSAPPVETQYF; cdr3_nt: TGTGCCAGCAGCGCCCCTCCCGTAGAGACCCAGTACTTC
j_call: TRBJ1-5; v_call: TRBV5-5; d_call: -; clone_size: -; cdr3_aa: CASSFYPDARTAYSNQPQHF; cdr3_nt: TGTGCCAGCAGCTTCTACCCTGATGCCAGGACGGCATATAGCAATCAGCCCCAGCATTTT
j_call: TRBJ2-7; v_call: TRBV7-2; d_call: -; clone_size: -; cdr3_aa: CASSLDSGPSYEQYF; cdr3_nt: TGTGCCAGCAGCTTAGATTCGGGCCCTTCCTACGAGCAGTACTTC